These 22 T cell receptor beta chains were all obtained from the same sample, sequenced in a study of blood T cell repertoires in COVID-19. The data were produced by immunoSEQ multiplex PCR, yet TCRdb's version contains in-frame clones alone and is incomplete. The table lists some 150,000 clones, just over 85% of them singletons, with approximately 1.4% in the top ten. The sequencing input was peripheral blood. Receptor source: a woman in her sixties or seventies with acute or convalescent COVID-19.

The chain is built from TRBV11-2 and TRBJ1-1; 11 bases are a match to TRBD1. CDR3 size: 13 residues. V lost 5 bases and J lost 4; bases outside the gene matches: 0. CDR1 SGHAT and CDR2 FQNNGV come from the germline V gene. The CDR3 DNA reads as TGTGCCAGCAGCGGGACAGGGGGCACTGAAGCTTTCTTT. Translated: CASSGTGGTEAFF.

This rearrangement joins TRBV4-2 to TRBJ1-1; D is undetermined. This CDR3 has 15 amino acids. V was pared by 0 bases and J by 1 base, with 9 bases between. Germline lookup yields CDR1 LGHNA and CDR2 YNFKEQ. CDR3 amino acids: CASSQEEGANTEAFF. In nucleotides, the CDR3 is TGTGCCAGCAGCCAAGAAGAGGGTGCGAACACTGAAGCTTTCTTT.

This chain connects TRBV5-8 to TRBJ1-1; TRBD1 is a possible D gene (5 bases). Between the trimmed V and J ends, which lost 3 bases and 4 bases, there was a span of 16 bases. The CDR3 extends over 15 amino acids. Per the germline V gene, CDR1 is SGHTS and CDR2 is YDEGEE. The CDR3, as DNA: TGTGCCAGCAGCTGGGGCGGCGGGGGATCCACTGAAGCTTTCTTT. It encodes CASSWGGGGSTEAFF.

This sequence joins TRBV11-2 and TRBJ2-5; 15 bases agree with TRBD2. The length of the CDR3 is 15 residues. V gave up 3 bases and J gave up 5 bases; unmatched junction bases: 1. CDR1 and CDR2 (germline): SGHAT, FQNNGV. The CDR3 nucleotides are TGTGCCAGCAGCTTCGGGACTAGCGGGGGGGAGACCCAGTACTTC. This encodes CASSFGTSGGETQYF.

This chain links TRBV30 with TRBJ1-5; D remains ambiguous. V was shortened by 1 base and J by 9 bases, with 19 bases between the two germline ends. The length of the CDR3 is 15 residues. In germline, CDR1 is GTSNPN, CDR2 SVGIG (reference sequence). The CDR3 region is CAWSGTGRGDWPQHF. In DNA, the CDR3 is TGTGCCTGGAGTGGTACGGGAAGAGGAGACTGGCCCCAGCATTTT.

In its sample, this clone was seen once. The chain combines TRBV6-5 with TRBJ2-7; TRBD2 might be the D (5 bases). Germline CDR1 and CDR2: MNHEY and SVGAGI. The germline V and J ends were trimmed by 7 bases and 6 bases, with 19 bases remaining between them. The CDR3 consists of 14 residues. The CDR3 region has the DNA TGTGCCAGCACCCCCGTTACGCGGACTGGCGAGCAGTACTTC. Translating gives CASTPVTRTGEQYF.

In DNA form, the CDR3 reads TGCAGTGGGACACCTTCCTTCGGCTACACCTTC. Protein product: CSGTPSFGYTF. The gene calls are TRBV20-1 and TRBJ1-2, with a tentative D call TRBD1 (5 bases). Germline V lookup: CDR1 DFQATT, CDR2 SNEGSKA (reference sequence). V dropped 7 bases and J dropped 8 bases, with 14 bases sitting between them. CDR3 length: 11 amino acids.

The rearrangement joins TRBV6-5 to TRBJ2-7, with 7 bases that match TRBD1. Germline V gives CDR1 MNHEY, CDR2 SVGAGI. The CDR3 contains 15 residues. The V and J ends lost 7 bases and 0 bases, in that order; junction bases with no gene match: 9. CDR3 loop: CASTDRARSSYEQYF. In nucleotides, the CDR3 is TGTGCCAGCACCGACAGGGCACGTAGCTCCTACGAGCAGTACTTC.

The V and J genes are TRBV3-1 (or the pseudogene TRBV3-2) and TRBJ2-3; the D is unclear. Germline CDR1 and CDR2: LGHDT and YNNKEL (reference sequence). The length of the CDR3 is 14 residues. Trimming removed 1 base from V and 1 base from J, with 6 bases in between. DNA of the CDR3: TGTGCCAGCAGCCAAGTGGTAGGCACAGATACGCAGTATTTT. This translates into CASSQVVGTDTQYF.

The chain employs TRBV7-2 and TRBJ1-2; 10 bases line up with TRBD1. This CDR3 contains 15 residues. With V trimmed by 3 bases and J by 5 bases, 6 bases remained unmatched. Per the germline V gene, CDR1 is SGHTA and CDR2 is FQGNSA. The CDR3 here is CASSLGQGNAYGYTF. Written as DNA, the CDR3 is TGTGCCAGCAGCTTGGGACAGGGGAATGCTTATGGCTACACCTTC.

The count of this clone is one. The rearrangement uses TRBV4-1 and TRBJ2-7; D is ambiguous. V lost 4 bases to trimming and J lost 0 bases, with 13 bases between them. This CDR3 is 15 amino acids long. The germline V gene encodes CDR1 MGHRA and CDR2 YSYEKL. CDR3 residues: CASSLAPGSSYEQYF. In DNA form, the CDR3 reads TGCGCCAGCAGCCTAGCACCCGGAAGCTCCTACGAGCAGTACTTC.

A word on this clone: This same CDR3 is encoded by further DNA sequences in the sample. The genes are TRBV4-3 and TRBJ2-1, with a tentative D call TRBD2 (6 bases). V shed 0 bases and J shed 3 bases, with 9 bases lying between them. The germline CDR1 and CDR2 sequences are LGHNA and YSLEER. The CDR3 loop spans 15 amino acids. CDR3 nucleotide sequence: TGCGCCAGCAGCCAAGAGCGGGGAGTCTACAATGAGCAGTTCTTC. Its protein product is CASSQERGVYNEQFF.

CDR3 amino acids: CASSGVSGSNQPQHF. DNA of the CDR3: TGTGCCAGCAGCGGGGTATCGGGAAGCAATCAGCCCCAGCATTTT. The rearrangement links TRBV6-5 to TRBJ1-5; D uncertain. Germline-derived CDR1 and CDR2 are MNHEY and SVGAGI. The CDR3 consists of 15 residues. The germline V and J ends were trimmed by 6 bases and 1 base, with 13 bases remaining between them.

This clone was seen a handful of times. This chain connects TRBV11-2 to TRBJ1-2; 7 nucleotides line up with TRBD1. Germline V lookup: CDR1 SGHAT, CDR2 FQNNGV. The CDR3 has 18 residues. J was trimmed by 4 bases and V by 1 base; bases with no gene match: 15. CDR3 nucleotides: TGTGCCAGCAGCTTAGGTTACAGGGGTGTCACTGCCATCTATGGCTACACCTTC. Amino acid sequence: CASSLGYRGVTAIYGYTF.

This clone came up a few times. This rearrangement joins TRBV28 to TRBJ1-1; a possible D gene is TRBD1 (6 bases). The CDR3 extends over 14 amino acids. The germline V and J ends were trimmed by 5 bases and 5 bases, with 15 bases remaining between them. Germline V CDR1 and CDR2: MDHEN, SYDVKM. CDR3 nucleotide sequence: TGTGCCAGCAGTAACTCCGACAGGAGGACTGAAGCTTTCTTT. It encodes CASSNSDRRTEAFF.

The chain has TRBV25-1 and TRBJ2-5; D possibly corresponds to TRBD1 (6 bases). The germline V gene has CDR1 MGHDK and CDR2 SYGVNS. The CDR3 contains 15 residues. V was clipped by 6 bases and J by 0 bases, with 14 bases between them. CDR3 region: CASRAGRGYQETQYF. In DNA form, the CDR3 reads TGTGCCAGCAGGGCCGGAAGGGGGTACCAAGAGACCCAGTACTTC.

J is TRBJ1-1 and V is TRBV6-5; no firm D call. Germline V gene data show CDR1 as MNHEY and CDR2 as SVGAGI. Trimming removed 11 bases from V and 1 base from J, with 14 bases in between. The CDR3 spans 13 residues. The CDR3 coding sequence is TGTGCCTCTAGCACGTCCGCGAACACTGAAGCTTTCTTT. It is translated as CASSTSANTEAFF.

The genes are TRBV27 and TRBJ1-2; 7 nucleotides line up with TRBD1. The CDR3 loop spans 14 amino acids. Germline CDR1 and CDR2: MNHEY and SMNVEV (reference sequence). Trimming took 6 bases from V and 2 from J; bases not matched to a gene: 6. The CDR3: CASRPGQVNYGYTF. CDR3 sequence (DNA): TGTGCCAGCAGACCCGGACAGGTGAACTATGGCTACACCTTC.

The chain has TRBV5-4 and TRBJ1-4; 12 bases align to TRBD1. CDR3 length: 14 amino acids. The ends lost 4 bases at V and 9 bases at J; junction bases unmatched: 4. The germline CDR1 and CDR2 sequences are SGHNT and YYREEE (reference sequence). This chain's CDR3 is CASSPGTGGKKLFF. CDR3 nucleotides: TGTGCCAGCAGCCCCGGGACAGGGGGCAAAAAACTGTTTTTT. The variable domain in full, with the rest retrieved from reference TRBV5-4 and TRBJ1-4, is ETGVTQSPTHLIKTRGQQVTLRCSSQSGHNTVSWYQQALGQGPQFIFQYYREEENGRGNFPPRFSGLQFPNYSSELNVNALELDDSALYLCASSPGTGGKKLFFGSGTQLSVL.

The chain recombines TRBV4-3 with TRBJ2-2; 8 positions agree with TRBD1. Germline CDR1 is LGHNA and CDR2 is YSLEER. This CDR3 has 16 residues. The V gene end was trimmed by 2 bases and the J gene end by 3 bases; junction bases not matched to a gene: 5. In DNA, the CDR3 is TGCGCCAGCAGCCAATCCCTCAGGGGGCACACCGGGGAGCTGTTTTTT. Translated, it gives CASSQSLRGHTGELFF.

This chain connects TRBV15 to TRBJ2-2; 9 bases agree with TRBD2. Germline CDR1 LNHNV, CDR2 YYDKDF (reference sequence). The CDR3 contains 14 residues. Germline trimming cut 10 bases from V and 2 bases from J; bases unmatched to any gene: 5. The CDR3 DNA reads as TGTGCCATTCCGGGACTAGCCAACACCGGGGAGCTGTTTTTT. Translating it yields CAIPGLANTGELFF. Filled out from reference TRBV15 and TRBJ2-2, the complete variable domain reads DAMVIQNPRYQVTQFGKPVTLSCSQTLNHNVMYWYQQKSSQAPKLLFHYYDKDFNNEADTPDNFQSRRPNTSFCFLDIRSPGLGDTAMYLCAIPGLANTGELFFGEGSRLTVL.

For the CDR3, the DNA is TGTGCCTGGAGAACCGGGACACCCAATGAAAAACTGTTTTTT. Translation: CAWRTGTPNEKLFF. V and J are TRBV30 and TRBJ1-4, with D perhaps matching TRBD1 (6 bases). Germline values: CDR1 GTSNPN, CDR2 SVGIG (reference sequence). The CDR3 has 14 amino acids. Trimming removed 3 bases at V and 5 bases at J, with 13 bases between.